This T cell receptor (beta chain) was found in a study of radiotherapy plus CTLA-4 blockade in lung cancer. Across the study: For 15% to 20% of patients, objective responses occurred, and approximately 30% had disease control.

Germline V CDR1 and CDR2: SGHVS, FQNEAQ. V lost 7 bases to trimming and J lost 3 bases, with 18 bases between them. CDR3 length: 16 residues. Study-wide findings and caveats: There was expansion of tumor-derived TCR clones in blood after radiotherapy plus ipilimumab. Reports identified early blood T cell clone dynamics, with interferon-beta, as the best response predictor.

As for this clone: Its antigen is as yet unknown.

The assay was immunoSEQ multiplex PCR, and TCRdb's table has in-frame clones only and misses some. Here the sample spans over 80,000 clones, roughly 80% being singletons. Chemo-refractory metastatic non-small-cell lung cancer patients were treated with focal radiation plus CTLA-4 blockade with ipilimumab. Specimen: peripheral blood, collected from a patient treated with radiotherapy plus ipilimumab. This sequence joins TRBV7-8 and TRBJ1-4; tentative D call: TRBD1 (6 bases). The source of this sequence is a human donor with non-small cell lung cancer who had stable disease on radiotherapy plus ipilimumab. The CDR3 sequence: CASTLNRGAANEKLFF. The DNA of the CDR3 is TGTGCCAGCACCTTGAACCGGGGGGCGGCTAATGAAAAACTGTTTTTT.